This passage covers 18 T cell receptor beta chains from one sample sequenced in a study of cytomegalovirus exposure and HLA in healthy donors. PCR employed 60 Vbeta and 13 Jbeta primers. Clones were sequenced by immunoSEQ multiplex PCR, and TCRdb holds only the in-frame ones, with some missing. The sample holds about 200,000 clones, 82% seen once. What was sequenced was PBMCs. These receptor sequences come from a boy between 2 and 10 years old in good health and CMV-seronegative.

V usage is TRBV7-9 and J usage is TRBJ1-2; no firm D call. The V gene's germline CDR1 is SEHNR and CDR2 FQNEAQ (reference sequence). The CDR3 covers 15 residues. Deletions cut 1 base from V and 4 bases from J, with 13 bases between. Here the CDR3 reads CASSLEVLVGYGYTF. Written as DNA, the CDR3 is TGTGCCAGCAGCTTAGAAGTCCTAGTGGGCTATGGCTACACCTTC.

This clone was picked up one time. The CDR3 here is CASSQDRVRGTDTQYF. In nucleotides, the CDR3 is TGCGCCAGCAGCCAAGACAGGGTAAGAGGCACAGATACGCAGTATTTT. V and J are TRBV4-3 and TRBJ2-3, with D perhaps TRBD1 (5 bases). This CDR3 is built from 16 residues. Between the trimmed V and J ends, which lost 0 bases and 1 base, there was a span of 11 bases. Germline values: CDR1 LGHNA, CDR2 YSLEER.

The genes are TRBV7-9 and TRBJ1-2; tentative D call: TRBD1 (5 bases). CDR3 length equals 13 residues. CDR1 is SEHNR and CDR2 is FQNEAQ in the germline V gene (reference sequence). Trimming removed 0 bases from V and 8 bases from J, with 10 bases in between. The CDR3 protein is CASSLAAGNGYTF. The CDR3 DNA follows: TGTGCCAGCAGCTTAGCGGCAGGGAACGGCTACACCTTC.

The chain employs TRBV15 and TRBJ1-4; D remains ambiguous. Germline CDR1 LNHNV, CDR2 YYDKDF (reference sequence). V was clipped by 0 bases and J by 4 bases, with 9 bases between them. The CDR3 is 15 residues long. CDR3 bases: TGTGCCACCAGCAGAGACAGAGGATTTAATGAAAAACTGTTTTTT. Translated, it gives CATSRDRGFNEKLFF.

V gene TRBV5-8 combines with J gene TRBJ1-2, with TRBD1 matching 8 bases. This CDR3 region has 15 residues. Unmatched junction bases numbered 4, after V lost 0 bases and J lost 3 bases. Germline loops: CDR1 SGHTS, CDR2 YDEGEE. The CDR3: CASSLGGQGHYGYTF. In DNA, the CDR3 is TGTGCCAGCAGCTTGGGAGGACAGGGACACTATGGCTACACCTTC. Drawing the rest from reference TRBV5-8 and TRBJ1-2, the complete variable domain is EAGVTQSPTHLIKTRGQQATLRCSPISGHTSVYWYQQALGLGLQFLLWYDEGEERNRGNFPPRFSGRQFPNYSSELNVNALELEDSALYLCASSLGGQGHYGYTFGSGTRLTVV.

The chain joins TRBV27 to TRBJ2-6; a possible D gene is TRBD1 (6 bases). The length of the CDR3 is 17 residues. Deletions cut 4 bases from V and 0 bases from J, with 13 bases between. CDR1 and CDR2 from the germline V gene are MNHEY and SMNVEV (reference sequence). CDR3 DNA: TGTGCCAGCAGTTCAATGACAGGTTTCTCTGGGGCCAACGTCCTGACTTTC. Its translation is CASSSMTGFSGANVLTF.

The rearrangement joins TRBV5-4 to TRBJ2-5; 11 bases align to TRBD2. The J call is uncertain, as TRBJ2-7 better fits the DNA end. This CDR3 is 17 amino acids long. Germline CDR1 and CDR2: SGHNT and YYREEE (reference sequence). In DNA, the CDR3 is TGTGCCAGCAGCTTGATCTCTAGCGGGGGGTCCTCCTACGAGCAGTACTTC. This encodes CASSLISSGGSSYEQYF.

CDR3 nucleotides: TGTGCCATACAAGGACAGGCCCCCAGCTCTGGGGCCAACGTCCTGACTTTC. Translation gives CAIQGQAPSSGANVLTF. V usage is TRBV10-3 and J usage is TRBJ2-6; the match to TRBD1 covers 7 bases. Germline values: CDR1 ENHRY, CDR2 SYGVKD. The CDR3 loop spans 17 amino acids. Trimming cost V 9 bases and J 0 bases; bases outside gene matches: 11.

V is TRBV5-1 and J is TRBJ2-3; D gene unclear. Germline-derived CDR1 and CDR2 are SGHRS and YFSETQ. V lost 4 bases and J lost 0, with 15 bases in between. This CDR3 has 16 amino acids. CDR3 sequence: CASSARLLTSTDTQYF. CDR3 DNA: TGCGCCAGCAGCGCGCGACTCCTGACTAGCACAGATACGCAGTATTTT.

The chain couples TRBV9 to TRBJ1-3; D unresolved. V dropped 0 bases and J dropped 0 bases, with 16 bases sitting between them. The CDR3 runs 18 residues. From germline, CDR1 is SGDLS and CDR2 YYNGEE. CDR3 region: CASSVGPQSAVSGNTIYF. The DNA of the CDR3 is TGTGCCAGCAGCGTAGGCCCCCAGTCTGCCGTCTCTGGAAACACCATATATTTT.

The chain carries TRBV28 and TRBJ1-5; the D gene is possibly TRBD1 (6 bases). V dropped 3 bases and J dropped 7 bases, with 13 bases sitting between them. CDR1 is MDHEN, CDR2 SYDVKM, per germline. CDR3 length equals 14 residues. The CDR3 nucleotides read TGTGCCAGCAGTTTTGGGGGCAGGGACCAGCCCCAGCATTTT. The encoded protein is CASSFGGRDQPQHF.

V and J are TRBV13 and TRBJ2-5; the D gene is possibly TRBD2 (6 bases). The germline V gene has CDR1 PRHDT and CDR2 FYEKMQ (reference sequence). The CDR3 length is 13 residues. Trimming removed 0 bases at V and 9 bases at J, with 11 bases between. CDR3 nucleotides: TGTGCCAGCAGCTTAGGACTAGGGGAGGCCCAGTACTTC. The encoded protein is CASSLGLGEAQYF.

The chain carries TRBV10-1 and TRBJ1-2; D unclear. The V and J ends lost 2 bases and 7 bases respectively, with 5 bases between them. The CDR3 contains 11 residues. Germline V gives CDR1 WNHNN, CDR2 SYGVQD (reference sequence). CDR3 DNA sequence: TGCGCCAGCAGTGAGCGGGGTGGCTACACCTTC. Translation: CASSERGGYTF.

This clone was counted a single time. DNA for the CDR3: TGCGCCAGCAGCCAAGATGCGGGGTACACTGAAGCTTTCTTT. This codes for CASSQDAGYTEAFF. The chain joins TRBV4-3 to TRBJ1-1; D is unresolved. V was clipped by 0 bases and J by 3 bases, with 8 bases between them. This CDR3 contains 14 residues. Germline values: CDR1 LGHNA, CDR2 YSLEER.

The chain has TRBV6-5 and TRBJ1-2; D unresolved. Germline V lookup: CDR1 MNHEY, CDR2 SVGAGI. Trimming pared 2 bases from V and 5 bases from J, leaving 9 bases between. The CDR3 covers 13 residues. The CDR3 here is CASSYTAQYGYTF. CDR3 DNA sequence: TGTGCCAGCAGTTACACCGCACAATATGGCTACACCTTC.

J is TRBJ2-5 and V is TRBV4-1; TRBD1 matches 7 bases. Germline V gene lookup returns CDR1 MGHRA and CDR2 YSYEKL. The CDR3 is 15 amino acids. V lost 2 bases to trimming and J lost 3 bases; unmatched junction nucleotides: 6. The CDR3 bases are TGCGCCAGCAGCCAACAATACAGGGGCAAAGAGACCCAGTACTTC. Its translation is CASSQQYRGKETQYF.

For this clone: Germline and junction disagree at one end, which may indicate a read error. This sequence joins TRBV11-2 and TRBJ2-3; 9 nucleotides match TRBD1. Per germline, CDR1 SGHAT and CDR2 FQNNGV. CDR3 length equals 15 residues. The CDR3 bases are TGTGCCAGTAGCTATCCTTCGGACAGGGGAAATACGCAGTATTTT. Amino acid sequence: CASSYPSDRGNTQYF.

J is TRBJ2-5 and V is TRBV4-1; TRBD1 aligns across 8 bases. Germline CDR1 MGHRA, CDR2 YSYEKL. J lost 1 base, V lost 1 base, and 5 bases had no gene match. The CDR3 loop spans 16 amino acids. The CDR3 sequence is CASSQGQGLGQETQYF. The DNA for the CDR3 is TGCGCCAGCAGCCAAGGACAGGGGTTGGGCCAAGAGACCCAGTACTTC.